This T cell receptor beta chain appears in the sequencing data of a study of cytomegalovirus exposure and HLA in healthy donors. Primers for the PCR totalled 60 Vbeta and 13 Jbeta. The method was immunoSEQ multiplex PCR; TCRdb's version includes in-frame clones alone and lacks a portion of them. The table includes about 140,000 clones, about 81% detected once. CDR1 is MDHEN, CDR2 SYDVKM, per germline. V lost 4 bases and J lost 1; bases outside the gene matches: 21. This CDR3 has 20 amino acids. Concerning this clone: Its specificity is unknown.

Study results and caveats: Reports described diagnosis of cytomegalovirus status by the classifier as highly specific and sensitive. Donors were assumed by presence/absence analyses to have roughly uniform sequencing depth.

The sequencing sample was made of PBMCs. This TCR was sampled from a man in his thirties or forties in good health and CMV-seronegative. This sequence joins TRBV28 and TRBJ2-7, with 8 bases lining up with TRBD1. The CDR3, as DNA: TGTGCCAGCAGTTCACACGGGCCCTCACCGGCCGGGACAGGTTCCTACGAGCAGTACTTC. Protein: CASSSHGPSPAGTGSYEQYF. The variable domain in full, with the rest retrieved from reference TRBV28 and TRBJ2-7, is DVKVTQSSRYLVKRTGEKVFLECVQDMDHENMFWYRQDPGLGLRLIYFSYDVKMKEKGDIPEGYSVSREKKERFSLILESASTNQTSMYLCASSSHGPSPAGTGSYEQYFGPGTRLTVT.